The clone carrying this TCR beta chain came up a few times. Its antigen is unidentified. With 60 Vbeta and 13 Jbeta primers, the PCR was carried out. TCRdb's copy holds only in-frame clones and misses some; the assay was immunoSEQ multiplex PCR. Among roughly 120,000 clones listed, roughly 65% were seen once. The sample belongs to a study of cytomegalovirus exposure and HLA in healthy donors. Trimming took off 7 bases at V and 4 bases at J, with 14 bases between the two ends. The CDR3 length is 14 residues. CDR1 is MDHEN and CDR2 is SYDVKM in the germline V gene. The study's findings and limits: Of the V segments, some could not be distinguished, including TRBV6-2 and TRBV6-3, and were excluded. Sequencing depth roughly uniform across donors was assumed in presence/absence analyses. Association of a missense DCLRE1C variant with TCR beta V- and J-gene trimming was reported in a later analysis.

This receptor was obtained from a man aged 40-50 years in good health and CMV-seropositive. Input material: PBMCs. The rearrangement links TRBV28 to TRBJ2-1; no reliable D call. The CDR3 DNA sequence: TGTGCCAGCACAAGCGCCACAATTTACAATGAGCAGTTCTTC. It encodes CASTSATIYNEQFF.